Listed below are T cell receptor beta chains from one sample, sequenced in a study of PD-1 blockade in classical Hodgkin lymphoma. Libraries were prepared by immunoSEQ multiplex PCR; TCRdb keeps only in-frame clonotypes and omits some of them. Here the sample spans about 14,000 clones, 80% to 90% being singletons. The source was peripheral blood mononuclear cells (PBMCs), collected before the second cycle of nivolumab. These receptors were taken from a human donor with classical Hodgkin lymphoma. Both conserved end residues are part of each CDR3. The D gene is left open where the match is weak.

>15|TRBJ2-5|TRBV5-4|.
TGTGCCAGCAGCCCAGGGACTCCCCCGGGGGAGACCCAGTACTTC
CASSPGTPPGETQYF
>15|TRBJ2-6|TRBV27|.
TGTGCCGGCAGTTTTGGTATTCGTGGGGCCAACGTCCTGACTTTC
CAGSFGIRGANVLTF
>15|TRBJ2-5|TRBV5-5|.
TGTGCCAGCAGCTTGACGAGGGCAGGAACAGAGACCCAGTACTTC
CASSLTRAGTETQYF
>18|TRBJ1-3|TRBV2|TRBD1
TGTGCCAGTTACCCGGGACAGGGGGGTCATCCCTCTGGAAACACCATATATTTT
CASYPGQGGHPSGNTIYF
>13|TRBJ2-7|TRBV25-1|.
TGTGCCAGCAGTCTGGGAACGGGGCTTGAGCAGTACTTC
CASSLGTGLEQYF
>16|TRBJ2-5|TRBV7-9|.
TGTGCCAGCAGCTCCTTGGGGGGCAGAGACCAAGAGACCCAGTACTTC
CASSSLGGRDQETQYF
>13|TRBJ1-5|TRBV27|TRBD1
TGTGCCAGTTCCAGGGGGATTGGCCAGCCCCAGCATTTT
CASSRGIGQPQHF
>17|TRBJ2-1|TRBV11-2|.
TGTGCCAGCAGCTTAGTTCCGGGGCAGGGCCTGAACAATGAGCAGTTCTTC
CASSLVPGQGLNNEQFF
>18|TRBJ1-2|TRBV4-3|.
TGCGCCAGCAGCCCCGGCATCCTCCGGGGCCTATCCAACTATGGCTACACCTTC
CASSPGILRGLSNYGYTF
>15|TRBJ1-6|TRBV7-2|.
TGTGCCAGCAGCACTCTTACACGGACTAATTCACCCCTCCACTTT
CASSTLTRTNSPLHF
>16|TRBJ2-2|TRBV5-1|.
TGCGCCAGCAGTTCCGCCGGGACATCGAACACCGGGGAGCTGTTTTTT
CASSSAGTSNTGELFF
>12|TRBJ1-1|TRBV7-2|.
TGTGCCAGCAGCTTACGTGGGAGCGAAGCTTTCTTT
CASSLRGSEAFF
>20|TRBJ1-1|TRBV2|.
TGTGCCAGCAGTCTACCCGACAGGACCCGAAACCCCCGCGACAACACTGAAGCTTTCTTT
CASSLPDRTRNPRDNTEAFF
>15|TRBJ1-2|TRBV7-9|.
TGTGCCAGCAGCTTCCCATACGAGGATCTTAATGGCTACACCTTC
CASSFPYEDLNGYTF
>20|TRBJ2-7|TRBV7-2|TRBD2
TGTGCCAGCAGCTTAGCGCCGATAGGACTAGCGGGGGGGCCTCCTAGCGAGCAGTACTTC
CASSLAPIGLAGGPPSEQYF
>13|TRBJ2-7|TRBV5-1|.
TGCGCCAGCAGCTTGGGCAGGGTCTACGAGCAGTACTTC
CASSLGRVYEQYF